One and the same sample provided the 12 T cell receptor beta chains below, sequenced in a study of T cell repertoires in cytomegalovirus infection. TCRdb passed the reads through MiXCR, listing each CDR3 protein once. The sample comprises about 180,000 distinct CDR3 sequences, 13% to 15% of which are singletons, and approximately 30% rests with the top ten. The specimen sequenced was PBMCs. All receptors come from a human donor in good health (CMV status not recorded). Some clones in this sample may be carry-over from other donors' samples.

This clonotype has just a few counts. V usage is TRBV5-6 and J usage is TRBJ2-1; maybe TRBD1 (6 bases). V lost 3 bases to trimming and J lost 4 bases, with 17 bases between them. This CDR3 has 16 amino acids. Germline assignment: CDR1 SGHDT and CDR2 YYEEEE. CDR3 loop: CASSSVVGQNYNEQFF. CDR3 DNA: TGTGCCAGCAGCTCGGTAGTCGGACAGAATTACAATGAGCAGTTCTTC.

Many counts were recorded for this clonotype. The CDR3 nucleotides are TGTGCCAGCAGCCCCCTTGGGGGAGGAGAGACCCAGTACTTC. As protein: CASSPLGGGETQYF. The chain couples TRBV7-3 to TRBJ2-5, with a tentative D call TRBD2 (6 bases). Germline assignment: CDR1 SGHTA and CDR2 FQGTGA. The CDR3 is made up of 14 amino acids. V was clipped by 5 bases and J by 4 bases, with 14 bases between them.

This clonotype was observed many times. The gene calls are TRBV7-9 and TRBJ2-7; 7 bases map to TRBD2. CDR1 SEHNR and CDR2 FQNEAQ come from the germline V gene (reference sequence). The V and J ends lost 2 bases and 3 bases, in that order; junction bases with no gene match: 4. The CDR3 consists of 14 residues. As DNA, the CDR3 is TGTGCCAGCAGCTTACAAGAGCGGGACTACGAGCAGTACTTC. Protein product: CASSLQERDYEQYF.

This clonotype was picked up a small number of times. V and J are TRBV29-1 and TRBJ2-5; TRBD1 aligns across 10 bases. The junction had 11 bases not matched to a gene; V was cut back by 6 bases and J by 7 bases. CDR1 is SQVTM and CDR2 is ANQGSEA in the germline V gene. The CDR3 length is 14 residues. CDR3 coding DNA: TGCAGCGTAACACGGGGGACAGGGGCGGTGACCCAGTACTTC. This sequence encodes CSVTRGTGAVTQYF.

This clonotype was detected only a few times. This chain uses TRBV29-1 with TRBJ1-1, with 7 bases matching TRBD1. This CDR3 has 12 amino acids. The germline V gene has CDR1 SQVTM and CDR2 ANQGSEA. The ends lost 4 bases at V and 1 base at J; junction bases unmatched: 0. CDR3 nucleotides: TGCAGCGTTGGACAGGGGAACACTGAAGCTTTCTTT. It yields the protein CSVGQGNTEAFF.

The V gene is TRBV20-1, the J gene TRBJ2-1, with a possible D match to TRBD2 (5 bases). Looked up from germline, CDR1 is DFQATT and CDR2 is SNEGSKA (reference sequence). Trimming stripped 5 bases from V and 5 bases from J, with 13 bases between. This CDR3 contains 13 residues. CDR3 residues: CSAFYAGDNEQFF. CDR3 in DNA: TGCAGTGCTTTTTATGCCGGGGACAATGAGCAGTTCTTC.

The CDR3 protein is CASNTTDRSTDTQYF. CDR3 coding DNA: TGTGCCAGCAATACCACGGACAGAAGCACAGATACGCAGTATTTT. This chain links TRBV2 with TRBJ2-3, with D perhaps TRBD1 (6 bases). The V gene lost 7 bases and the J gene lost 0 bases, with 14 bases spanning the gap. CDR3 length: 15 residues. From germline, CDR1 is SNHLY and CDR2 FYNNEI.

The chain couples TRBV19 to TRBJ2-1, with TRBD2 matching over 11 bases. Germline loops: CDR1 LNHDA, CDR2 SQIVND (reference sequence). The CDR3 runs 15 residues. V trimming: 3 bases; J trimming: 7 bases; junction bases outside the gene matches: 5. CDR3 sequence (DNA): TGTGCCAGTAGTATGTTACTAGCGGGAGTGAATGAGCAGTTCTTC. Protein sequence: CASSMLLAGVNEQFF. Based on the CDR3 plus reference TRBV19 and TRBJ2-1, the full variable domain is DGGITQSPKYLFRKEGQNVTLSCEQNLNHDAMYWYRQDPGQGLRLIYYSQIVNDFQKGDIAEGYSVSREKKESFPLTVTSAQKNPTAFYLCASSMLLAGVNEQFFGPGTRLTVL.

This chain links TRBV5-1 with TRBJ2-1, with 11 bases aligning to TRBD2. CDR3 length equals 16 residues. After removal of 2 bases from V and 7 bases from J, the junction contained 8 bases not matched to a gene. Per the germline V gene, CDR1 is SGHRS and CDR2 is YFSETQ. This CDR3 reads CASSFLSGRAGNEQFF. In DNA form, the CDR3 reads TGCGCCAGCAGCTTTCTTAGCGGGAGGGCAGGGAATGAGCAGTTCTTC.

This clonotype was seen a handful of times. This chain uses TRBV4-3 with TRBJ2-3; TRBD2 agrees at 11 bases. After removal of 5 bases from V and 4 bases from J, the junction contained 5 bases not matched to a gene. The germline V gene has CDR1 LGHNA and CDR2 YSLEER. There are 15 residues in the CDR3. The CDR3 is CASSKTSGMADTQYF. CDR3 nucleotide sequence: TGCGCCAGCAGCAAGACTAGCGGGATGGCAGATACGCAGTATTTT.

The chain is built from TRBV2 and TRBJ2-1; 12 bases line up with TRBD2. This CDR3 spans 15 amino acids. Germline-derived CDR1 and CDR2 are SNHLY and FYNNEI. The V segment lost 1 base and the J segment 15 bases; nucleotides outside the gene matches: 10. This CDR3 is CASSEGPSGGARLFF. DNA of the CDR3: TGTGCCAGCAGTGAAGGGCCTAGCGGGGGGGCCCGCCTGTTCTTC.

The chain joins TRBV20-1 to TRBJ2-1; no definite D call. Germline lookup yields CDR1 DFQATT and CDR2 SNEGSKA (reference sequence). There are 16 residues in the CDR3. The V gene lost 2 bases and the J gene lost 7 bases, with 21 bases spanning the gap. The CDR3 region is CSARFRSPPVKNEQFF. The CDR3 region has the DNA TGCAGTGCTAGATTCCGCTCGCCCCCTGTAAAGAATGAGCAGTTCTTC.